This is a list of T cell receptor beta chains from one sample in a study of molecular identifiers for immune sequencing clone quantification. TCRdb independently ran MiXCR on the PCR reads; one entry per CDR3 protein. The repertoire holds hundreds of thousands of distinct CDR3 sequences, about 25% seen once, with about 0.73% in the top ten. The sequenced sample consisted of naive CD8+ T cells from blood, with Jurkat cell RNA spiked in. These receptors were collected from a human donor in good health. Some libraries in this study had Jurkat cell RNA spiked in. The CDR3 runs from the conserved cysteine through the conserved F or W. The order of the fields is D gene, J gene, V gene, clone size, CDR3 protein, CDR3 DNA. D genes are given only for firm matches. Clone sizes are given selectively: once, few, many, or a class where the clone is expanded.

NA,TRBJ1-2,TRBV5-5,NA,CASSLGQNLNYGYTF,TGTGCCAGCAGCTTGGGACAGAACCTTAACTATGGCTACACCTTC
TRBD1,TRBJ2-1,TRBV11-3,few,CASSSQGVEQFF,TGTGCCAGCAGCTCCCAGGGGGTTGAGCAGTTCTTC
NA,TRBJ1-2,TRBV7-9,many,CASSLAGVNYGYTF,TGTGCCAGCAGCTTAGCAGGAGTTAACTATGGCTACACCTTC
NA,TRBJ2-1,TRBV7-3,few,CASSWEGSYGEQFF,TGTGCCAGCAGCTGGGAAGGGAGTTACGGTGAGCAGTTCTTC
NA,TRBJ1-1,TRBV2,NA,CASIVGTEAFF,TGTGCCAGCATTGTTGGCACTGAAGCTTTCTTT
NA,TRBJ2-7,TRBV25-1,many,CASSEFPGTLENEQYF,TGTGCCAGCAGTGAATTTCCCGGGACCCTGGAGAACGAGCAGTACTTC
NA,TRBJ2-7,TRBV6-6,few,CARSYDSGGNSYEQYF,TGTGCCCGCAGTTACGACAGCGGAGGCAACTCCTACGAGCAGTACTTC
NA,TRBJ2-5,TRBV4-1,NA,CASSPPRGTGTQETQYF,TGCGCCAGCAGCCCCCCCCGAGGAACCGGCACCCAAGAGACCCAGTACTTC
NA,TRBJ1-1,TRBV28,many,CASRAGFNTEAFF,TGTGCCAGCAGGGCGGGGTTCAACACTGAAGCTTTCTTT
NA,TRBJ2-7,TRBV6-6,once,CASSPRDTFNDPYEQYF,TGTGCCAGCAGTCCCCGGGACACCTTTAATGACCCCTACGAGCAGTACTTC
NA,TRBJ2-1,TRBV29-1,many,CSVEDFGTKGSEMEQFF,TGCAGCGTTGAAGATTTCGGCACGAAAGGTTCGGAAATGGAGCAGTTCTTC
NA,TRBJ2-2,TRBV19,few,CASSNGAVGELFF,TGTGCCAGTAGTAACGGGGCGGTCGGGGAGCTGTTTTTT
TRBD2,TRBJ2-3,TRBV28,many,CASSLSAGDNTQYF,TGTGCCAGCAGTTTATCAGCGGGGGATAATACGCAGTATTTT
TRBD2,TRBJ2-1,TRBV14,NA,CASSPEGTSGGVYNEQFF,TGTGCCAGCAGCCCAGAAGGAACTAGCGGGGGGGTCTACAATGAGCAGTTCTTC
NA,TRBJ2-2,TRBV7-9,NA,CASSLGAAANTGELFF,TGTGCCAGCAGCTTAGGGGCAGCGGCGAACACCGGGGAGCTGTTTTTT
NA,TRBJ2-1,TRBV12-3/TRBV12-4,few,CASSPGTVPNEQFF,TGTGCCAGCAGTCCCGGGACTGTACCCAATGAGCAGTTCTTC
TRBD1,TRBJ2-7,TRBV7-9,many,CASSLVGQGAAYEQYF,TGTGCCAGCAGCTTAGTGGGCCAGGGGGCGGCGTACGAGCAGTACTTC
NA,TRBJ2-7,TRBV19,NA,CASSISLSSYEQYF,TGTGCCAGTAGTATCAGCCTCAGCTCCTACGAGCAGTACTTC
NA,TRBJ1-1,TRBV6-5,many,CASRPGTSEAFF,TGTGCCAGCAGACCCGGGACTTCTGAAGCTTTCTTT
TRBD2,TRBJ2-3,TRBV20-1,many,CSATGTVGTSGRTDTQYF,TGCAGTGCCACTGGGACAGTAGGGACTAGCGGGAGAACAGATACGCAGTATTTT
NA,TRBJ1-1,TRBV4-1,many,CASSQDSGATEAFF,TGCGCCAGCAGCCAAGACTCAGGGGCTACTGAAGCTTTCTTT
NA,TRBJ2-3,TRBV12-3/TRBV12-4,few,CASRMSSGSTDTQYF,TGTGCCAGCCGGATGTCGTCGGGGAGCACAGATACGCAGTATTTT
NA,TRBJ2-7,TRBV7-9,few,CASTFSGLTYEQYF,TGTGCCAGCACCTTCTCTGGACTAACCTACGAGCAGTACTTC
TRBD1,TRBJ1-5,TRBV28,NA,CASSLGQGGWPQHF,TGTGCCAGCAGTCTCGGACAGGGGGGATGGCCCCAGCATTTT
TRBD2,TRBJ2-1,TRBV12-3/TRBV12-4,few,CASSPRLAGGPYNEQFF,TGTGCCAGCAGTCCCCGACTAGCGGGAGGGCCATACAATGAGCAGTTCTTC
TRBD1,TRBJ2-7,TRBV6-5,few,CASSYSKTGGYEQYF,TGTGCCAGCAGTTACTCGAAGACAGGGGGATACGAGCAGTACTTC
NA,TRBJ1-4,TRBV24-1,many,CATRTGQLNEKLFF,TGTGCCACCCGAACGGGACAACTGAATGAAAAACTGTTTTTT
NA,TRBJ1-1,TRBV4-1,few,CASSQGTILYTEAFF,TGCGCCAGCAGCCAAGGAACGATACTTTACACTGAAGCTTTCTTT
NA,TRBJ2-7,TRBV10-3,NA,CATATGDYEQYF,TGTGCCACGGCAACCGGGGACTACGAGCAGTACTTC
NA,TRBJ1-1,TRBV3-1,many,CASSQDAGNEAFF,TGTGCCAGCAGCCAAGATGCGGGGAATGAAGCTTTCTTT
NA,TRBJ1-1,TRBV12-3/TRBV12-4,NA,CASSLWRARGEDQGLNTEAFF,TGTGCCAGCAGTTTGTGGCGGGCCCGGGGGGAGGACCAGGGCCTGAACACTGAAGCTTTCTTT
TRBD1,TRBJ1-4,TRBV4-3,many,CASSQGAGGSTHEKLFF,TGCGCCAGCAGCCAAGGAGCAGGGGGAAGTACTCATGAAAAACTGTTTTTT
NA,TRBJ2-1,TRBV19,NA,CASSMGLANEQFF,TGTGCCAGTAGTATGGGGCTAGCCAATGAGCAGTTCTTC
NA,TRBJ1-1,TRBV28,many,CASSQTGLGDTEAFF,TGTGCCAGCAGTCAAACGGGACTGGGTGACACTGAAGCTTTCTTT
NA,TRBJ1-1,TRBV2,many,CASSEFNFVRTQNTEAFF,TGTGCCAGCAGTGAATTTAATTTCGTAAGGACACAGAACACTGAAGCTTTCTTT
NA,TRBJ1-1,TRBV5-6,NA,CASRSVSVMITEALF,TGTGCCAGCCGCTCTGTCTCCGTCATGATCACTGAAGCTCTCTTT
TRBD1,TRBJ2-7,TRBV20-1,NA,CSARATDRFDEQYF,TGCAGTGCTAGGGCAACGGACAGGTTCGACGAGCAGTACTTC
NA,TRBJ2-7,TRBV6-6,few,CASSYRQGTYEQYF,TGTGCCAGCAGTTACCGGCAGGGCACCTACGAGCAGTACTTC
NA,TRBJ1-5,TRBV18,many,CASSPPTGGPQHF,TGTGCCAGCTCACCACCGACTGGGGGGCCCCAGCATTTT
NA,TRBJ2-3,TRBV18,many,CASSQTPTDTQYF,TGTGCCAGCTCACAAACACCCACAGATACGCAGTATTTT
NA,TRBJ2-1,TRBV5-1,many,CASSFTGGDEQFF,TGCGCCAGCAGCTTTACGGGGGGCGATGAGCAGTTCTTC
NA,TRBJ1-5,TRBV6-2/TRBV6-3,few,CASSYLAQASNQPQHF,TGTGCCAGCAGTTACCTGGCGCAGGCTAGCAATCAGCCCCAGCATTTT
NA,TRBJ1-1,TRBV6-5,NA,CASSYSRGSNTEAFF,TGTGCCAGCAGTTACTCGAGGGGCTCGAACACTGAAGCTTTCTTT
NA,TRBJ1-1,TRBV19,NA,CASRMARRNTEAFF,TGTGCCAGCCGGATGGCTAGACGGAACACTGAAGCTTTCTTT
NA,TRBJ2-5,TRBV7-7,few,CASSLDPGVETQYF,TGTGCTAGCAGCTTAGACCCGGGAGTCGAGACCCAGTACTTC
TRBD2,TRBJ2-7,TRBV20-1,NA,CSARDRGLAGVSAYEQYF,TGCAGTGCTAGAGATCGTGGGCTAGCGGGAGTGTCGGCCTACGAGCAGTACTTC
NA,TRBJ1-2,TRBV12-5,NA,CASGLPDSHYGYTF,TGTGCTAGTGGTTTGCCGGACAGCCACTATGGCTACACCTTC
NA,TRBJ1-4,TRBV29-1,many,CSVGGSGSNEKLFF,TGCAGCGTTGGGGGGTCGGGCTCTAATGAAAAACTGTTTTTT
TRBD2,TRBJ2-5,TRBV30,NA,CAWTTGTSGSGETQYF,TGTGCCTGGACCACAGGGACTAGCGGGAGTGGCGAGACCCAGTACTTC
NA,TRBJ2-2,TRBV7-7,many,CASSLAPGDRTGELFF,TGTGCCAGCAGCTTAGCCCCAGGGGATAGAACCGGGGAGCTGTTTTTT
NA,TRBJ2-7,TRBV20-1,NA,CSARPSPDTSSYEQYF,TGCAGTGCTAGACCATCCCCGGACACGAGCTCCTACGAGCAGTACTTC
NA,TRBJ1-1,TRBV7-2,many,CASSLTPTGTNEAFF,TGTGCCAGCAGCCTAACCCCGACCGGGACGAACGAAGCTTTCTTT
TRBD2,TRBJ2-2,TRBV7-2,NA,CASSLTSGNTGELFF,TGTGCCAGCAGCTTGACTAGCGGAAACACCGGGGAGCTGTTTTTT
TRBD2,TRBJ2-7,TRBV27,NA,CARSYRRGGCGQYF,TGTGCCCGCAGTTATCGACGGGGGGGTTGCGGGCAGTACTTC
NA,TRBJ2-5,TRBV6-1,few,CASRGLFEETQYF,TGTGCCAGCAGGGGACTTTTCGAAGAGACCCAGTACTTC
NA,TRBJ1-1,TRBV29-1,many,CSVGGSMNTEAFF,TGCAGCGTCGGAGGGAGTATGAACACTGAAGCTTTCTTT
NA,TRBJ2-3,TRBV29-1,many,CSSAWGHDVTDTQYF,TGCAGCTCCGCATGGGGGCACGATGTCACAGATACGCAGTATTTT
NA,TRBJ1-1,TRBV2,many,CASSVGGTGTNTEAFF,TGTGCCAGCAGCGTAGGGGGAACTGGAACGAACACTGAAGCTTTCTTT
NA,TRBJ1-1,TRBV9,many,CASSLTPSTEAFF,TGTGCCAGCAGCCTGACACCGAGCACTGAAGCTTTCTTT